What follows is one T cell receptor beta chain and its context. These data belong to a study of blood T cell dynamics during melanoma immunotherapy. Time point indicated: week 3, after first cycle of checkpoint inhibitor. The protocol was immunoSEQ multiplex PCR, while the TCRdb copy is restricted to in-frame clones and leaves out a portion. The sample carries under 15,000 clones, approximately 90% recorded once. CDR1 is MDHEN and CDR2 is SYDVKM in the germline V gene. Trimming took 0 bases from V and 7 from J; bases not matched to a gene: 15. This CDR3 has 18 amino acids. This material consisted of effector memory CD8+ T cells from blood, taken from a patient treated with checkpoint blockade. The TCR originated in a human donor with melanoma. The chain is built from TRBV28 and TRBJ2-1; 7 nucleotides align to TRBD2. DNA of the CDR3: TGTGCCAGCAGTTTATGGGGCGAGGTAGCGGGTAGGAAAAATGAGCAGTTCTTC. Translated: CASSLWGEVAGRKNEQFF.